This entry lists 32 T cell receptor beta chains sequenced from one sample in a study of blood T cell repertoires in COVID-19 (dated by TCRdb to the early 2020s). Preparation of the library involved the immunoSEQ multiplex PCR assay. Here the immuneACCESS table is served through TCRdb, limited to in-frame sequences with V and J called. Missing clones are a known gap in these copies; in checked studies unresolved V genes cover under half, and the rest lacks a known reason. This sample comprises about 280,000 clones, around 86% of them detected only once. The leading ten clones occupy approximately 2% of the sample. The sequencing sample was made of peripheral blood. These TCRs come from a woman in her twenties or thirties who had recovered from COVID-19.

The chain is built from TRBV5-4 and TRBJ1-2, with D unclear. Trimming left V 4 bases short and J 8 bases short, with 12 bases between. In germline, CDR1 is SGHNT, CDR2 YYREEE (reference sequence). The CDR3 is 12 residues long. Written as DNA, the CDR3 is TGTGCCAGCAGCCAACCAGGCCAGGGCTACACCTTC. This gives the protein CASSQPGQGYTF. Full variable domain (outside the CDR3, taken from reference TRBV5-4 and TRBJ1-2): ETGVTQSPTHLIKTRGQQVTLRCSSQSGHNTVSWYQQALGQGPQFIFQYYREEENGRGNFPPRFSGLQFPNYSSELNVNALELDDSALYLCASSQPGQGYTFGSGTRLTVV.

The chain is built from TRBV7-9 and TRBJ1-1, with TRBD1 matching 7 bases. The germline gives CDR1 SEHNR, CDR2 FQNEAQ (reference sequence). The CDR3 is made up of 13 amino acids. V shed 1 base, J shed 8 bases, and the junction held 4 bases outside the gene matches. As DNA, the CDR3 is TGTGCCAGCAGCTTAGAAGACAGGGAGGAAGCTTTCTTT. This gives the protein CASSLEDREEAFF.

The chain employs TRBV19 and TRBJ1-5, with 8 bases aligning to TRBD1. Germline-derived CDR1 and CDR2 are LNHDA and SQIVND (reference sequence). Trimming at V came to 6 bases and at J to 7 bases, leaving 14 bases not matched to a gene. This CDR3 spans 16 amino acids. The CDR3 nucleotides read TGTGCCAGTAGAGGTGGGGTACAGGGGGATCGACAGCCCCAGCATTTT. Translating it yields CASRGGVQGDRQPQHF.

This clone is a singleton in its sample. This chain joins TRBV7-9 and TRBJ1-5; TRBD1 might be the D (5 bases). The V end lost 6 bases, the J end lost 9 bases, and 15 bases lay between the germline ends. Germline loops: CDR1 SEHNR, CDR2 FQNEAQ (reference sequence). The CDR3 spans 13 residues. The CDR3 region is CASSAQGSSPQHF. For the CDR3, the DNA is TGTGCCAGCAGTGCGCAGGGATCTTCGCCCCAGCATTTT.

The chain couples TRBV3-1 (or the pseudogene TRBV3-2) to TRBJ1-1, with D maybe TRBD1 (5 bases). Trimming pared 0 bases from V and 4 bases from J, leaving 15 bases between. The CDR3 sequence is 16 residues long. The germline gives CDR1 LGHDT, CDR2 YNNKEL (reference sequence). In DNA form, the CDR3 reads TGTGCCAGCAGCCAAGATTTCGGCGTGGGGGGCACTGAAGCTTTCTTT. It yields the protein CASSQDFGVGGTEAFF.

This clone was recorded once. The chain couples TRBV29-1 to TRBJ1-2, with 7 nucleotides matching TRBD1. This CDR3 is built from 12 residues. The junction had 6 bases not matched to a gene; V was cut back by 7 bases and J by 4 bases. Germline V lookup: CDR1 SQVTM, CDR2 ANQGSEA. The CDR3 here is CSAGQDSYGYTF. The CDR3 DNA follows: TGCAGCGCCGGACAGGATAGCTATGGCTACACCTTC.

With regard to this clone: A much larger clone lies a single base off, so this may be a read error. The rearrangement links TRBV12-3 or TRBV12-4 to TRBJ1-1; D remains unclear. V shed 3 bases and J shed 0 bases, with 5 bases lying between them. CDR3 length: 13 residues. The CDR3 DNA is TGTGCCAGCAGTTTTCAGGTGAACACTGAAGCTTTCTTT. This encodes CASSFQVNTEAFF.

In DNA, the CDR3 is TGCAGTGCTAGTATCGGGGACTCCTATAATTCACCCCTCCACTTT. Its translation: CSASIGDSYNSPLHF. The chain uses TRBV20-1 and TRBJ1-6; the D is unclear. This CDR3 has 15 residues. Germline V CDR1 and CDR2: DFQATT, SNEGSKA (reference sequence). With 3 bases removed from V and 0 bases from J, the gap between germline ends came to 9 bases.

This CDR3 reads CASSLENGNTGELFF. CDR3 DNA sequence: TGCGCCAGCAGCTTGGAGAACGGGAACACCGGGGAGCTGTTTTTT. The V call is TRBV5-1, the J call TRBJ2-2; D call uncertain. The CDR3 covers 15 residues. Germline CDR1 reads SGHRS; CDR2 reads YFSETQ. The V end was cut by 0 bases, the J end by 1 base, with 7 bases between.

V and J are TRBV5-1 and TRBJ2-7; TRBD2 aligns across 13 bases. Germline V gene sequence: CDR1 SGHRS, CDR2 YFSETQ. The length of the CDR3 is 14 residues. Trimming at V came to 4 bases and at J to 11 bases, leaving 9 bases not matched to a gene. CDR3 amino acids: CASSVTSGRAGEYF. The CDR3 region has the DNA TGCGCCAGCAGCGTTACTAGCGGGAGGGCCGGGGAGTACTTC.

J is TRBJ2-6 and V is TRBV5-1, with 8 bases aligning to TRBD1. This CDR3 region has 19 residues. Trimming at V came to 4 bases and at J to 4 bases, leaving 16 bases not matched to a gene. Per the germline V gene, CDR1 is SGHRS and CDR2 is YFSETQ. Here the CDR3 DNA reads TGCGCCAGCAGCCCCGAGGGGTTCAGGGGGCGAACAGGGGCCAACGTCCTGACTTTC. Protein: CASSPEGFRGRTGANVLTF.

The CDR3 reads CATSRDLGVGNTEAFF. The CDR3 bases are TGTGCCACCAGCAGAGATCTCGGGGTCGGGAACACTGAAGCTTTCTTT. The chain couples TRBV15 to TRBJ1-1, with no clear D. V was cut by 0 bases and J by 1 base, with 12 bases left in between. CDR1 is LNHNV, CDR2 YYDKDF, per germline (reference sequence). The CDR3 runs to 16 residues.

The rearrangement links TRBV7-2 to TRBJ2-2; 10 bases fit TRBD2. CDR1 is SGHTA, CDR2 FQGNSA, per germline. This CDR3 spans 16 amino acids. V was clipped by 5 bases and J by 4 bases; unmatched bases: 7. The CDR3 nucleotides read TGTGCCAGCAGCCCAAGGCCTAGCGGGAGCACCGGGGAGCTGTTTTTT. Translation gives CASSPRPSGSTGELFF.

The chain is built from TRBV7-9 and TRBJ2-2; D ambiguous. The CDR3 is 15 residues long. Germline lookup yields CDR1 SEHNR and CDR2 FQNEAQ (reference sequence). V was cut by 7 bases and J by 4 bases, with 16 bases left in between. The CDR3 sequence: CASTQIPGPTGELFF. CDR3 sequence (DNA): TGTGCCAGCACCCAAATACCGGGTCCCACCGGGGAGCTGTTTTTT.

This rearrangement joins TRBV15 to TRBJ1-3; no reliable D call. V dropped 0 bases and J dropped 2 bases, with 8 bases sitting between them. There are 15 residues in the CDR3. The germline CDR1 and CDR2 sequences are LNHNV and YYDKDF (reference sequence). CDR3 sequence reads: CATSREARPGNTIYF. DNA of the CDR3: TGTGCCACCAGCAGAGAAGCCAGGCCTGGAAACACCATATATTTT.

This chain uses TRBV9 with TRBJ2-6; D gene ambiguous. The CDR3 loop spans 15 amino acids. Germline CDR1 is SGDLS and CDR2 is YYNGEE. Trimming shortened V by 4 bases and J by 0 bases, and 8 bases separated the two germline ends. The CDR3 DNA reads TGTGCCAGCAGCCCCCAAGCCTCTGGGGCCAACGTCCTGACTTTC. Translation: CASSPQASGANVLTF.

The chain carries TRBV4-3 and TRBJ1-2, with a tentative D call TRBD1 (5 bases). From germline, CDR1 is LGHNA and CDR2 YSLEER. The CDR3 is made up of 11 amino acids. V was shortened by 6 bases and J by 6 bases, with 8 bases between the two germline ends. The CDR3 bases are TGCGCCAGCAGGGGAGGGGATGGCTACACCTTC. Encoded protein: CASRGGDGYTF.

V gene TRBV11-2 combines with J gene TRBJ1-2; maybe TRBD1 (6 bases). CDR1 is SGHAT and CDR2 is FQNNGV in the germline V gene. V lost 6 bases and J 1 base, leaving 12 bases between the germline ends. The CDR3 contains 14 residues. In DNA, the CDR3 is TGTGCCAGCAGTCTTGCAGGGGTTAACTATGGCTACACCTTC. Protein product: CASSLAGVNYGYTF. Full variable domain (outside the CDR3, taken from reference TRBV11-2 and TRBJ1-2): EAGVAQSPRYKIIEKRQSVAFWCNPISGHATLYWYQQILGQGPKLLIQFQNNGVVDDSQLPKDRFSAERLKGVDSTLKIQPAKLEDSAVYLCASSLAGVNYGYTFGSGTRLTVV.

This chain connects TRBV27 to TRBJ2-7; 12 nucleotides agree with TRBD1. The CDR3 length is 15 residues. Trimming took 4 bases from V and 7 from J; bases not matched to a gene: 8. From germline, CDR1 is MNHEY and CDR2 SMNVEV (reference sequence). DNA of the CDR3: TGTGCCAGCAGTTCCGGGACAGGGGGCCTAGGAGAGCAGTACTTC. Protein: CASSSGTGGLGEQYF.

The CDR3 DNA is TGCGCCAGCAGCTTGGCTTCGGGGTTGGGAATAGAGGAGCTGTTTTTT. Translation: CASSLASGLGIEELFF. This chain joins TRBV5-1 and TRBJ2-2; a possible D gene is TRBD2 (5 bases). V lost 0 bases, J lost 10 bases, and 19 bases lay in between. Looked up from germline, CDR1 is SGHRS and CDR2 is YFSETQ. There are 16 residues in the CDR3.

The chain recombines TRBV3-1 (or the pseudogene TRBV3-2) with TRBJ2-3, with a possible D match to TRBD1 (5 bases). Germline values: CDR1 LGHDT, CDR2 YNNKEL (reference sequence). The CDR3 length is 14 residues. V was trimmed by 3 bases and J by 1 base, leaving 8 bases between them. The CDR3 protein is CASSQDIRTDTQYF. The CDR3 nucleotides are TGTGCCAGCAGCCAGGACATTCGCACAGATACGCAGTATTTT.

The CDR3: CATSRTGGGNTIYF. Here the CDR3 DNA reads TGTGCCACCAGCAGGACCGGAGGGGGAAACACCATATATTTT. The chain couples TRBV15 to TRBJ1-3; no reliable D call. The CDR3 spans 14 residues. Germline V gene data show CDR1 as LNHNV and CDR2 as YYDKDF (reference sequence). V was pared by 3 bases and J by 4 bases, with 10 bases between.

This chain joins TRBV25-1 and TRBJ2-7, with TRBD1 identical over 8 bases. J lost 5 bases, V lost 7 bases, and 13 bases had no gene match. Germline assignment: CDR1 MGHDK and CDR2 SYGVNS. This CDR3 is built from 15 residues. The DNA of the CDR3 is TGTGCCAGCACATTAACGGCAGGGGGCACCAACGAGCAGTACTTC. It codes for CASTLTAGGTNEQYF.

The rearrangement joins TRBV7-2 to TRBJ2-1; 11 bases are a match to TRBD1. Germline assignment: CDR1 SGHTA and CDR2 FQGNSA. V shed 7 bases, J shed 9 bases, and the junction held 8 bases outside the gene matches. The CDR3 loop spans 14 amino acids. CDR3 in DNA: TGTGCCAGCACAGCCGGGACAGGGGGAGGTGAGCAGTTCTTC. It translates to CASTAGTGGGEQFF. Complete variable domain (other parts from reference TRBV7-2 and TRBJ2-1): GAGVSQSPSNKVTEKGKDVELRCDPISGHTALYWYRQSLGQGLEFLIYFQGNSAPDKSGLPSDRFSAERTGGSVSTLTIQRTQQEDSAVYLCASTAGTGGGEQFFGPGTRLTVL.

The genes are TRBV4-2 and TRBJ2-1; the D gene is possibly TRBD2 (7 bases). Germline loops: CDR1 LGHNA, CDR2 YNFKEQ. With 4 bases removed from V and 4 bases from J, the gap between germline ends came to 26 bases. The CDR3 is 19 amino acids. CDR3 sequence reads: CASSPEGGRASRSYNEQFF. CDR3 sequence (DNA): TGTGCCAGCAGCCCAGAAGGGGGGAGGGCCTCAAGGTCTTACAATGAGCAGTTCTTC.

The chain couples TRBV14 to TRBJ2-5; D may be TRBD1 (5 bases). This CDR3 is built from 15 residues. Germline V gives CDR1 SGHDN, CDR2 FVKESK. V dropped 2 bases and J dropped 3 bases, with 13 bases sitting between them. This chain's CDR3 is CASSQLGQGKETQYF. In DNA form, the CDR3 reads TGTGCCAGCAGCCAATTGGGGCAGGGAAAAGAGACCCAGTACTTC.

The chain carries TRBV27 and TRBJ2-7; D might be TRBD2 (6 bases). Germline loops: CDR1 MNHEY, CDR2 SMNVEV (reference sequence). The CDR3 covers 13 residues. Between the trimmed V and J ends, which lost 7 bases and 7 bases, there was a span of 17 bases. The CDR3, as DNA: TGTGCCAGCAACTGGGACGGGAGAGGTGAGCAGTACTTC. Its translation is CASNWDGRGEQYF.

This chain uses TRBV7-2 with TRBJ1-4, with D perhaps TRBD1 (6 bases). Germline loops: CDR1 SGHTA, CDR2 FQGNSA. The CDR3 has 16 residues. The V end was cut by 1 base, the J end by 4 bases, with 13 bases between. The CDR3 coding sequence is TGTGCCAGCAGCTTAGATTCGGCAGGGGTTAATGAAAAACTGTTTTTT. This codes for CASSLDSAGVNEKLFF.

CDR3 in amino acids: CASSATGTFHQETQYF. The CDR3 bases are TGTGCCAGCAGCGCCACCGGGACATTTCACCAAGAGACCCAGTACTTC. The chain uses TRBV7-9 and TRBJ2-5; D may be TRBD1 (6 bases). The germline gives CDR1 SEHNR, CDR2 FQNEAQ (reference sequence). Trimming shortened V by 5 bases and J by 0 bases, and 16 bases separated the two germline ends. The CDR3 consists of 16 residues.

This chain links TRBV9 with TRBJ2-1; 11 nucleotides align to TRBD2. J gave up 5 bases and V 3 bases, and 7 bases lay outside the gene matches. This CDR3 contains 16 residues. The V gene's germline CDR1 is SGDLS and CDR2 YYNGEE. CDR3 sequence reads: CASSGTSGSGHNEQFF. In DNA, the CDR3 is TGTGCCAGCAGCGGAACTAGCGGGAGCGGCCACAATGAGCAGTTCTTC.

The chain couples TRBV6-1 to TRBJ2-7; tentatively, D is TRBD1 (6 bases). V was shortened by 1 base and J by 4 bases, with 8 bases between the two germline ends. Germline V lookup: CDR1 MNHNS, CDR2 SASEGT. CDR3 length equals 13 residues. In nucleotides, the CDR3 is TGTGCCAGCAGTGAAGAACAGGGATACGAGCAGTACTTC. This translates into CASSEEQGYEQYF.

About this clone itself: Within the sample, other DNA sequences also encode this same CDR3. The CDR3 spells CASSYPRDEQFF. The CDR3 nucleotides read TGTGCCAGCAGTTATCCCCGGGATGAGCAGTTCTTC. The V gene is TRBV6-2 or TRBV6-3, the J gene TRBJ2-1; D not certain. From germline, CDR1 is MNHEY and CDR2 SVGEGT. Trimming removed 3 bases at V and 8 bases at J, with 8 bases between. This CDR3 spans 12 amino acids.